This T cell receptor beta chain was recovered during a study of OX40 agonist ivuxolimab in advanced cancers. The repertoire was sequenced with immunoSEQ multiplex PCR; TCRdb's copy has only in-frame clones and lacks some. Seen here are 13,000 or so clones, about 68% observed once, and the top ten hold roughly a quarter. V lost 3 bases to trimming and J lost 1 base, with 6 bases between them. This CDR3 is built from 13 residues. Germline-derived CDR1 and CDR2 are KGHSH and LQKENI. The sequence was collected from an adult with an advanced solid tumor such as melanoma, head and neck, liver or kidney cancer. The chain couples TRBV18 to TRBJ1-1; D gene ambiguous. Here the sequenced sample was CD4+ or CD8+ T cells sorted from blood, taken in a trial of the OX40 agonist ivuxolimab. CDR3 sequence: CASSPNENTEAFF. In DNA form, the CDR3 reads TGTGCCAGCTCACCTAACGAGAACACTGAAGCTTTCTTT.